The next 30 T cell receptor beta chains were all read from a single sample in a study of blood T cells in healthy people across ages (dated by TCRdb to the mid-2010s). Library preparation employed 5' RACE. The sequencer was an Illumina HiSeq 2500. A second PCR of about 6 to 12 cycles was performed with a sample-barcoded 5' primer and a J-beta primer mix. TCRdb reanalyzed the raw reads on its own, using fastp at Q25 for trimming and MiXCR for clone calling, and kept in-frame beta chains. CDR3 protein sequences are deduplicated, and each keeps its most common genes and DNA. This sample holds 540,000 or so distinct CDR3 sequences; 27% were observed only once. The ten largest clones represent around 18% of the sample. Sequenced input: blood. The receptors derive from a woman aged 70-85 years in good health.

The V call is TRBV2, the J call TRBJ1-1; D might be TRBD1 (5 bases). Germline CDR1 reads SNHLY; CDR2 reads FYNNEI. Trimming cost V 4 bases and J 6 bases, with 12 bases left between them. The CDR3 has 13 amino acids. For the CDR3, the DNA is TGTGCCAGCAGTGCGTACAGGTGGGCTGAAGCTTTCTTT. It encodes CASSAYRWAEAFF.

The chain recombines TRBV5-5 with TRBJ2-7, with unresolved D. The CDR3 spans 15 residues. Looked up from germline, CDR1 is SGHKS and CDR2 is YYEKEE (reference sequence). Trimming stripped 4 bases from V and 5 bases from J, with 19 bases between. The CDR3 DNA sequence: TGTGCCAGCAGCATAAGGTACGAGCCTTCGCACGAGCAGTACTTC. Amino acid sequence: CASSIRYEPSHEQYF.

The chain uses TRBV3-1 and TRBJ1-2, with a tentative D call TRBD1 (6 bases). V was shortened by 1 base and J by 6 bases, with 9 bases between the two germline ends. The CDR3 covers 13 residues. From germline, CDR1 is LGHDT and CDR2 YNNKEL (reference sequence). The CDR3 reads CASSQAQGNGYTF. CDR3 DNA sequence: TGTGCCAGCAGCCAAGCACAGGGAAATGGCTACACCTTC. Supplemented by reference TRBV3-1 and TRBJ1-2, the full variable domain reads DTAVSQTPKYLVTQMGNDKSIKCEQNLGHDTMYWYKQDSKKFLKIMFSYNNKELIINETVPNRFSPKSPDKAHLNLHINSLELGDSAVYFCASSQAQGNGYTFGSGTRLTVV.

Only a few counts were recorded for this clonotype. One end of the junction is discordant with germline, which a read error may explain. CDR3 amino acids: CSARERGSSGVNVLTF. CDR3 in DNA: TGCAGTGCTAGAGAAAGGGGGAGCTCTGGGGTCAACGTCCTGACTTTC. V and J are TRBV20-1 and TRBJ2-6; maybe TRBD1 (6 bases). Looked up from germline, CDR1 is DFQATT and CDR2 is SNEGSKA (reference sequence). The CDR3 is made up of 16 amino acids.

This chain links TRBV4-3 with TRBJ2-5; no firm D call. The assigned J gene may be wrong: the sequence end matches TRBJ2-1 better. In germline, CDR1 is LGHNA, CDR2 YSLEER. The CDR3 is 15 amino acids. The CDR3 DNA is TGCGCCAGCAGCCAAGCGATCTTTGGTACTAATGAGCAGTTCTTC. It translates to CASSQAIFGTNEQFF.

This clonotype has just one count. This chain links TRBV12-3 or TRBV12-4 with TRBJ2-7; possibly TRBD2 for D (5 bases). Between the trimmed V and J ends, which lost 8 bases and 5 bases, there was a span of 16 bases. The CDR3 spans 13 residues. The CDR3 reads CASATGYSNEQYF. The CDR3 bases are TGTGCCAGCGCCACGGGGTATTCAAACGAGCAGTACTTC.

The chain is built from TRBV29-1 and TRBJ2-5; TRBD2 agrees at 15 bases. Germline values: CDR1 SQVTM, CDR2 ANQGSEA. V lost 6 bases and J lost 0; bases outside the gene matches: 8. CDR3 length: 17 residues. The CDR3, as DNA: TGCAGCGTCATTCCGGGACTAGCGGGGGGCAACCAAGAGACCCAGTACTTC. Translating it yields CSVIPGLAGGNQETQYF.

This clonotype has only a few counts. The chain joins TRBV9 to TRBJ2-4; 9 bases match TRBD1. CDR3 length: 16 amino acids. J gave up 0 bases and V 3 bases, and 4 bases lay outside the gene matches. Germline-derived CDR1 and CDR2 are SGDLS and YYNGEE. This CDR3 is CASSEQGAGAKNIQYF. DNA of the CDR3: TGTGCCAGCAGCGAACAGGGGGCGGGAGCCAAAAACATTCAGTACTTC.

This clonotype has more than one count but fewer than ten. The chain's CDR3 is CSVVAAVGEQYF. The DNA of the CDR3 is TGCAGCGTTGTAGCGGCGGTGGGTGAGCAGTACTTC. The V gene is TRBV29-1, the J gene TRBJ2-7, with D possibly being TRBD2 (6 bases). The V end lost 4 bases, the J end lost 7 bases, and 14 bases lay between the germline ends. The CDR3 totals 12 residues. CDR1 SQVTM and CDR2 ANQGSEA come from the germline V gene.

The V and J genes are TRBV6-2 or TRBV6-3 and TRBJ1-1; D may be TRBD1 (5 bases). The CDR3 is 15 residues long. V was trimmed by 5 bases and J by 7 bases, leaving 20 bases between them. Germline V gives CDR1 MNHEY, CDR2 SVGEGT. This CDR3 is CASSLLDWGTSEAFF. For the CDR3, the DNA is TGTGCCAGCAGTCTCCTAGACTGGGGGACCAGTGAAGCTTTCTTT.

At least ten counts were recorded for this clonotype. The CDR3 DNA sequence: TGTGCCAGCAGCTGGGGCAGCAACGAGCAGTACTTC. It specifies CASSWGSNEQYF. This chain joins TRBV5-5 and TRBJ2-7; perhaps TRBD1 as D (5 bases). Trimming shortened V by 3 bases and J by 5 bases, and 9 bases separated the two germline ends. The CDR3 runs 12 residues. The germline gives CDR1 SGHKS, CDR2 YYEKEE (reference sequence).

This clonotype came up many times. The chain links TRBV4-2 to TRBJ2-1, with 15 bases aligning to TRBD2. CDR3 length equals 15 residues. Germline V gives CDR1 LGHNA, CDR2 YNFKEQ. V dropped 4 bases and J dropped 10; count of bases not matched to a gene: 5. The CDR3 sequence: CASSLPGTSGGEQFF. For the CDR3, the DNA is TGTGCCAGCAGCCTCCCGGGGACTAGCGGGGGGGAGCAGTTCTTC.

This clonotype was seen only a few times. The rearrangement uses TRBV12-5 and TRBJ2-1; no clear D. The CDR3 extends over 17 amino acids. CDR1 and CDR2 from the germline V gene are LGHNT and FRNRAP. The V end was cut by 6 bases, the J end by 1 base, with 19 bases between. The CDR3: CASGPSLTDGSYNEQFF. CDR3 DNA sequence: TGTGCTAGTGGCCCCTCCCTTACTGACGGATCCTACAATGAGCAGTTCTTC.

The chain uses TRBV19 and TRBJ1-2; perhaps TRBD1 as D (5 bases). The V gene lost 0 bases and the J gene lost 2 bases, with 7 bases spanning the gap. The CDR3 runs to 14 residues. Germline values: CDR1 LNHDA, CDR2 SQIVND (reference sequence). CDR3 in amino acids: CASSIDGANYGYTF. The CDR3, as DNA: TGTGCCAGTAGTATAGATGGGGCCAACTATGGCTACACCTTC. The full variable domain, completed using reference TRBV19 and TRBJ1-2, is DGGITQSPKYLFRKEGQNVTLSCEQNLNHDAMYWYRQDPGQGLRLIYYSQIVNDFQKGDIAEGYSVSREKKESFPLTVTSAQKNPTAFYLCASSIDGANYGYTFGSGTRLTVV.

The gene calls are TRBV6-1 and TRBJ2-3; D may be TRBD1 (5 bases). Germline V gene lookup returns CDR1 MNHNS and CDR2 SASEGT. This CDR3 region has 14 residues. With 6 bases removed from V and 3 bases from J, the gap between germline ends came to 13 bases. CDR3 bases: TGTGCCAGCAGCGTGGACATTTCTACAGATACGCAGTATTTT. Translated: CASSVDISTDTQYF.

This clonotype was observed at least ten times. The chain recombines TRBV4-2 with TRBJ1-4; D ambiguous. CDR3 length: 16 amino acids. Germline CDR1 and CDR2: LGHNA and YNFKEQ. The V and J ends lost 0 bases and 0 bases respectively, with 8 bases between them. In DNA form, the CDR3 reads TGTGCCAGCAGCCAAGATTTGGGGACAACTAATGAAAAACTGTTTTTT. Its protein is CASSQDLGTTNEKLFF.

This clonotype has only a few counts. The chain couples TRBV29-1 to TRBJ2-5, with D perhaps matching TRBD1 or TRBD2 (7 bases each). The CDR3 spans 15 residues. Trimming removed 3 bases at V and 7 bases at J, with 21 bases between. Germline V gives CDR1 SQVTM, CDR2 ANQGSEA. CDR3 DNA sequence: TGCAGCGTTGAGGGGGGGACAGCAATCCGAGGGACCCAGTACTTC. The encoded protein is CSVEGGTAIRGTQYF.

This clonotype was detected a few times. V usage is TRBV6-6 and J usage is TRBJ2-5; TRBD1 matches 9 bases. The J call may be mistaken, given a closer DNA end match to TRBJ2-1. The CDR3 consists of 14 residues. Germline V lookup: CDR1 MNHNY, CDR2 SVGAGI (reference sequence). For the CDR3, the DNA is TGTGCCAGCAGGACGTCGGGACAGGGCAATGAGCAGTTCTTC. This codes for CASRTSGQGNEQFF.

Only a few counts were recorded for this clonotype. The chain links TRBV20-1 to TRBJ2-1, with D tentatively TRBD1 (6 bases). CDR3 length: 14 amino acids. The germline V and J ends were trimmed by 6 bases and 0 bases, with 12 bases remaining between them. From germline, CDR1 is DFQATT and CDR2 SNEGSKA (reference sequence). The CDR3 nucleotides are TGCAGTGCGGAGGACAGAGGCTCCTACAATGAGCAGTTCTTC. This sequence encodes CSAEDRGSYNEQFF.

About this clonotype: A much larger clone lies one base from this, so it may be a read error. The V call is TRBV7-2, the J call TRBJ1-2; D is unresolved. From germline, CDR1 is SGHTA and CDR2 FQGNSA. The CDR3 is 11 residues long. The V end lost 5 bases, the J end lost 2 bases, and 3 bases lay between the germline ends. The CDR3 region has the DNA TGTGCCAGCAGCAAGAACTATGGCTACACCTTC. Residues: CASSKNYGYTF.

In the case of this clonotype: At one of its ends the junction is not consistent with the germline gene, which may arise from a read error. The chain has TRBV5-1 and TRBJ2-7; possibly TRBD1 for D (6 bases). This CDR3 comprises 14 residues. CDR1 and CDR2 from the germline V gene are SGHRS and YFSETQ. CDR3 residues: CASSLARVGTEQYF. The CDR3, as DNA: TGCGCCAGTAGCTTGGCCCGGGTCGGGACAGAGCAGTACTTC.

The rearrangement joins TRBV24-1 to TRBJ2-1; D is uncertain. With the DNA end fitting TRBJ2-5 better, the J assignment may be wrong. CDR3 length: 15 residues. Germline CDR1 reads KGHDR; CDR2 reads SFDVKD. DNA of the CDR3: TGTGCCACCCACGCCAGGCCGCAGCCCCAAGAGACCCAGTACTTC. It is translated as CATHARPQPQETQYF.

The CDR3 is CSADTGSVETQYF. The CDR3 DNA is TGCAGCGCCGACACAGGGTCAGTGGAGACCCAGTACTTC. The rearrangement links TRBV29-1 to TRBJ2-5; D possibly corresponds to TRBD1 (6 bases). CDR1 is SQVTM and CDR2 is ANQGSEA in the germline V gene. The CDR3 covers 13 residues. The V end lost 7 bases, the J end lost 5 bases, and 17 bases lay between the germline ends.

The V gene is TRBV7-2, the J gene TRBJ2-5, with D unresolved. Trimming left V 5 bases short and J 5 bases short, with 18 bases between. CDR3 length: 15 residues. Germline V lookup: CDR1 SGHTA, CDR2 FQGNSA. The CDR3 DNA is TGTGCCAGCAGCGCAGGCAGTAGTTCCGTGGAGACCCAGTACTTC. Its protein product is CASSAGSSSVETQYF.

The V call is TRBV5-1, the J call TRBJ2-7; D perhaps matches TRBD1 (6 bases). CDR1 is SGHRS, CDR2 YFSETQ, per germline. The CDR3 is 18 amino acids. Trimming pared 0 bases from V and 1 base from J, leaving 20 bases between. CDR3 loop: CASSLVPTGTNRSYEQYF. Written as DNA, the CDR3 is TGCGCCAGCAGCTTGGTCCCGACCGGGACAAATCGGTCCTACGAGCAGTACTTC.

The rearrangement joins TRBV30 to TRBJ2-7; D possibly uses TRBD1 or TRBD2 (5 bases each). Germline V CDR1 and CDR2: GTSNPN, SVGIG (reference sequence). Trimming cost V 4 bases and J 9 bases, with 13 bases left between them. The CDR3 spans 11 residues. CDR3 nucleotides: TGTGCCTGGAATGTTCAGGGAGTGCAGTACTTC. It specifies CAWNVQGVQYF.

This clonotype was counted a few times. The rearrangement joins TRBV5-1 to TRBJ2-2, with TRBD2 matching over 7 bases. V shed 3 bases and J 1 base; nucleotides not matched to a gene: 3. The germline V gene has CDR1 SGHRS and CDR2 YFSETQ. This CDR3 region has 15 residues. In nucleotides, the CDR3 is TGCGCCAGCAGCTATATAGCGGGGAACACCGGGGAGCTGTTTTTT. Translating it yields CASSYIAGNTGELFF.

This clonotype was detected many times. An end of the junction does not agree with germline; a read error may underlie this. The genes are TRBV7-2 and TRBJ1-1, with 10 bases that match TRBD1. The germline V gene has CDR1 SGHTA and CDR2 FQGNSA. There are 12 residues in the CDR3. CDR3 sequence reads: CASSTLDRGLTF. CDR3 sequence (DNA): TGTGCCAGCAGCACACTTGACAGGGGGCTGACTTTT.

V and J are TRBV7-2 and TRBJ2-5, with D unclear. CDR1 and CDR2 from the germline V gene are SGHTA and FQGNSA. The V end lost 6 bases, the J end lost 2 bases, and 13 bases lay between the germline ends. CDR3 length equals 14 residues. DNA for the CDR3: TGTGCCAGCAGACCCGGTGGGGTTCAAGAGACCCAGTACTTC. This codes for CASRPGGVQETQYF.

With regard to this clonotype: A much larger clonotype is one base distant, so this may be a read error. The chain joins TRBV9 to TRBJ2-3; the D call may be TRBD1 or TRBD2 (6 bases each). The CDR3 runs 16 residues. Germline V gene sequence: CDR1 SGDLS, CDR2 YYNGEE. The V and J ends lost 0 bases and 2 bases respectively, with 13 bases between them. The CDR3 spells CASSVGVGGPTDTQYF. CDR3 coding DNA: TGTGCCAGCAGCGTAGGGGTGGGGGGCCCCACAGATACGCAGTATTTT.